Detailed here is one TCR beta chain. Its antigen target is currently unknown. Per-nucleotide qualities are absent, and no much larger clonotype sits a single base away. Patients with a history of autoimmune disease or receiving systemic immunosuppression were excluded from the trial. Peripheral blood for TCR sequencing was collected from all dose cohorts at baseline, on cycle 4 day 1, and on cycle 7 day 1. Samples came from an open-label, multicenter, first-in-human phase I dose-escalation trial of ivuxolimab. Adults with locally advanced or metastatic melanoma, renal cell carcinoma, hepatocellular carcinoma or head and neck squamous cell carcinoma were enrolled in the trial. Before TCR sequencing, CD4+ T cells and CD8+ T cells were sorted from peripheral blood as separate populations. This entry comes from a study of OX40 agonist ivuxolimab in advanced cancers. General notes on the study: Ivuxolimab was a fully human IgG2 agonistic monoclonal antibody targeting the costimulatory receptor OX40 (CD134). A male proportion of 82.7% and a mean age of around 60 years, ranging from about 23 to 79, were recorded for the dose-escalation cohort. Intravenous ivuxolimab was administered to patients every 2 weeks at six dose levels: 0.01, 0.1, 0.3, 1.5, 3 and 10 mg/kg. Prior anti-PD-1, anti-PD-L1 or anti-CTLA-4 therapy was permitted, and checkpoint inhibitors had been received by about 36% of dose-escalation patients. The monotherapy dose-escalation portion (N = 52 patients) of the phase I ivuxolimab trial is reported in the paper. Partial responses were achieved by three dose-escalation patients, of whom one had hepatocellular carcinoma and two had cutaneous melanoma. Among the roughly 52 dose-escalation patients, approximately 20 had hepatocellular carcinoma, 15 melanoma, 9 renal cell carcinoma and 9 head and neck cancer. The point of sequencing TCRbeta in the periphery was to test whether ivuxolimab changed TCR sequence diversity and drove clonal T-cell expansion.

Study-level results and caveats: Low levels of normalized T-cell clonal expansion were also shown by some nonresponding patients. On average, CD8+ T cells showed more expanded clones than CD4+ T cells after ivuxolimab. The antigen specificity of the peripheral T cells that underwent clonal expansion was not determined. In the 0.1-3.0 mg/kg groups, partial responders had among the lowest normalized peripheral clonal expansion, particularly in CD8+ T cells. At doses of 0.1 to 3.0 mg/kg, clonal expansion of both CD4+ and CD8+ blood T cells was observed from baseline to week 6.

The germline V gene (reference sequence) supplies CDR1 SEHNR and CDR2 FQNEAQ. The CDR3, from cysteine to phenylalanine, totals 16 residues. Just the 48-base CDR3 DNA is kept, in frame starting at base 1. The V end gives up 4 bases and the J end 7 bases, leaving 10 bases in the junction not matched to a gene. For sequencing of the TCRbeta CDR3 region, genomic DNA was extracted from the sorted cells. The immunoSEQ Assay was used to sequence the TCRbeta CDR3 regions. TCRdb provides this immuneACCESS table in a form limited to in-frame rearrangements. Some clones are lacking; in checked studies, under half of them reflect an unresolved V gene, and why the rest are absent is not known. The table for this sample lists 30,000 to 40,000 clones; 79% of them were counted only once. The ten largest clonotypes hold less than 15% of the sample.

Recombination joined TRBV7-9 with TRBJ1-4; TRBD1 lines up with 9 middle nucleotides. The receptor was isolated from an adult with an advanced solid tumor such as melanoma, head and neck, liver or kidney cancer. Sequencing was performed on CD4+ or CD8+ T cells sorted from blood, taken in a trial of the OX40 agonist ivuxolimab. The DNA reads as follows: TGTGCCAGCAGCTACACCGGGACAGGGAGGTTTGAAAAACTGTTTTTT. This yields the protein CASSYTGTGRFEKLFF.